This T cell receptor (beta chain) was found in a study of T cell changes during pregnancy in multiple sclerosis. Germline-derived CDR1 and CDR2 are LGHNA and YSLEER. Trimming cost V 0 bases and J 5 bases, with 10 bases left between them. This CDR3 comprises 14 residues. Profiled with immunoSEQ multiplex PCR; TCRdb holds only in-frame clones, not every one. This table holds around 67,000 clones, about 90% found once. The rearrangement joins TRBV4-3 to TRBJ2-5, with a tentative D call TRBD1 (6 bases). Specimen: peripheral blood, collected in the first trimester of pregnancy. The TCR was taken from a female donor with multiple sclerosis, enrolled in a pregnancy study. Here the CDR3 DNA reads TGCGCCAGCAGCCAAGATTCAGGGGACGAGACCCAGTACTTC. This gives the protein CASSQDSGDETQYF.